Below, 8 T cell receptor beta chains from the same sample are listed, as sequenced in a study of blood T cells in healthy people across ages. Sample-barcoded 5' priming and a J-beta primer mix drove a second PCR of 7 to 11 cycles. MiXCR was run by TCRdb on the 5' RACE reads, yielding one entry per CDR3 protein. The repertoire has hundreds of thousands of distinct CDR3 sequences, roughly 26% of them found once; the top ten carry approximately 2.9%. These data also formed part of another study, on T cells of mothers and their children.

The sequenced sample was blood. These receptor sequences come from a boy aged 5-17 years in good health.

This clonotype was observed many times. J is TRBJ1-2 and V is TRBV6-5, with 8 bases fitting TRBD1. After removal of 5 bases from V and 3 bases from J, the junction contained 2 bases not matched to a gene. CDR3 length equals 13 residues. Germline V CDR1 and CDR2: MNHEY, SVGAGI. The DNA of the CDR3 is TGTGCCAGCAGTCAGGGACAGGACTATGGCTACACCTTC. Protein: CASSQGQDYGYTF.

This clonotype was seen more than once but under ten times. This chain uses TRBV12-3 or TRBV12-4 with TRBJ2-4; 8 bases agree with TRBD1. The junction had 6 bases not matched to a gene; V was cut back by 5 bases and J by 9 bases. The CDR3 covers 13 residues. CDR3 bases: TGTGCCAGCAGTGAGGACAGGGTGGGCATTCAGTACTTC. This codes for CASSEDRVGIQYF.

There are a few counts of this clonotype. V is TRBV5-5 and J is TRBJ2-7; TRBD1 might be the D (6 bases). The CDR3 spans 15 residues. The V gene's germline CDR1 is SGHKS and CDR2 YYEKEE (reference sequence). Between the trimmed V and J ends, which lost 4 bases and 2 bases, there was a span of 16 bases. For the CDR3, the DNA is TGTGCCAGCAGCCCGTGGCCACAGGGTCCCTACGAGCAGTACTTC. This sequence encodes CASSPWPQGPYEQYF.

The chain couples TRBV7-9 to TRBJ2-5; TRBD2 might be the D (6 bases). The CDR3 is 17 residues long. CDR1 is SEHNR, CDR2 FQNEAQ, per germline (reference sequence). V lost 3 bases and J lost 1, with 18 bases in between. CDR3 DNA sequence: TGTGCCAGCAGCTTTTCCGTACTCGGCGGGGCCCAAGAGACCCAGTACTTC. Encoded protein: CASSFSVLGGAQETQYF.

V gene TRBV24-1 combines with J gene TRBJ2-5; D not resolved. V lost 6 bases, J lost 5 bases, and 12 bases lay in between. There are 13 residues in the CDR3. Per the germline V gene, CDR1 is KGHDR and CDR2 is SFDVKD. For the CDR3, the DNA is TGTGCCACCAGTTCTGCCGCTGGGGAGACCCAGTACTTC. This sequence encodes CATSSAAGETQYF.

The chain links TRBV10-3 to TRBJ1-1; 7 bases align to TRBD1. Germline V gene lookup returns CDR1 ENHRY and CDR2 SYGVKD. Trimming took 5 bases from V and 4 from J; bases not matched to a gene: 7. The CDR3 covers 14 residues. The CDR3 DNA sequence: TGTGCCATCAGTCCAGACAGGGAGGTCACTGAAGCTTTCTTT. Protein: CAISPDREVTEAFF.

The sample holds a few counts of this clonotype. CDR3 DNA sequence: TGTGCCAGCAGCTTAGTAGGCAGCTATGGCTACACCTTC. Its translation is CASSLVGSYGYTF. The chain has TRBV7-2 and TRBJ1-2; unclear D gene. Germline CDR1 SGHTA, CDR2 FQGNSA. The V and J ends lost 1 base and 4 bases respectively, with 7 bases between them. The CDR3 contains 13 residues.

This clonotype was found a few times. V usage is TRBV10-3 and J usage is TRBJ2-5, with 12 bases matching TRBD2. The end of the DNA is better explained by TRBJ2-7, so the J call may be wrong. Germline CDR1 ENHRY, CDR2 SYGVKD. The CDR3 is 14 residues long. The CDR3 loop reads CAISWTSGADEQYF. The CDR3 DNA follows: TGTGCCATCAGTTGGACTAGCGGGGCTGACGAGCAGTACTTC.